These 29 T cell receptor beta chains came from one sample sequenced in a study of shared clonotypes between healthy human individuals. The protocol was immunoSEQ multiplex PCR, while the TCRdb copy is restricted to in-frame clones and leaves out a portion. The repertoire has approximately 480,000 clones, about three quarters of them found once; the top ten carry 12%. The source material was PBMCs. The source is a middle-aged woman in good health. Some clones in this sample may be carry-over from other donors' samples.

The chain joins TRBV30 to TRBJ2-1; the match to TRBD1 covers 9 bases. With V trimmed by 2 bases and J by 4 bases, 3 bases remained unmatched. CDR3 size: 14 residues. Looked up from germline, CDR1 is GTSNPN and CDR2 is SVGIG (reference sequence). The CDR3 DNA sequence: TGTGCCTGGAGTTGGGACAGGGAATACAATGAGCAGTTCTTC. Protein product: CAWSWDREYNEQFF. Full variable domain (outside the CDR3, taken from reference TRBV30 and TRBJ2-1): SQTIHQWPATLVQPVGSPLSLECTVEGTSNPNLYWYRQAAGRGLQLLFYSVGIGQISSEVPQNLSASRPQDRQFILSSKKLLLSDSGFYLCAWSWDREYNEQFFGPGTRLTVL.

This clone was observed many times. V usage is TRBV5-5 and J usage is TRBJ2-7, with D unresolved. With 0 bases removed from V and 1 base from J, the gap between germline ends came to 8 bases. Germline CDR1 and CDR2: SGHKS and YYEKEE (reference sequence). The CDR3 length is 14 residues. CDR3 coding DNA: TGTGCCAGCAGCTTGGTCGGACGGTCCTACGAGCAGTACTTC. Translating it yields CASSLVGRSYEQYF.

The V and J genes are TRBV9 and TRBJ2-1, with 12 bases lining up with TRBD2. The trim removed 3 bases at V and 7 bases at J, leaving 8 bases unmatched. The length of the CDR3 is 16 residues. Germline loops: CDR1 SGDLS, CDR2 YYNGEE. CDR3 in DNA: TGTGCCAGCAGCGCTATGAGGCTAGCGGGAGGGAATGAGCAGTTCTTC. The encoded protein is CASSAMRLAGGNEQFF.

As for this clone: The same CDR3 is also encoded by other DNA sequences in this sample. The rearrangement uses TRBV7-6 and TRBJ2-5; TRBD2 matches at 7 bases. Trimming removed 1 base from V and 2 bases from J; junction bases left unmatched: 1. The CDR3 has 14 amino acids. Germline V gene data show CDR1 as SGHVS and CDR2 as FNYEAQ. The CDR3 DNA follows: TGTGCCAGCAGCTTAGGGGGAGGGCAAGAGACCCAGTACTTC. Amino acid sequence: CASSLGGGQETQYF.

This chain uses TRBV5-5 with TRBJ2-7, with 8 bases aligning to TRBD1. CDR1 and CDR2 (germline): SGHKS, YYEKEE (reference sequence). With 4 bases clipped from V and 0 bases from J, the junction kept 12 bases outside the gene matches. The CDR3 totals 17 residues. This CDR3 reads CASSLNDQGAGSYEQYF. CDR3 bases: TGTGCCAGCAGCCTGAACGATCAGGGGGCTGGCTCCTACGAGCAGTACTTC.

J is TRBJ2-1 and V is TRBV10-3, with 12 bases lining up with TRBD2. Unmatched junction bases numbered 6, after V lost 2 bases and J lost 1 base. Per germline, CDR1 ENHRY and CDR2 SYGVKD. The CDR3 consists of 18 residues. The CDR3: CAISEHPGLAGSYNEQFF. The CDR3 nucleotides read TGTGCCATCAGTGAGCATCCGGGACTAGCGGGTTCCTACAATGAGCAGTTCTTC.

The gene calls are TRBV7-8 and TRBJ2-5, with 10 positions matching TRBD2. V was pared by 4 bases and J by 5 bases, with 7 bases of the junction left unmatched. The CDR3 covers 15 residues. Germline-derived CDR1 and CDR2 are SGHVS and FQNEAQ. CDR3 loop: CASSSSGRAMETQYF. The CDR3 region has the DNA TGTGCCAGCAGCTCAAGCGGGAGGGCCATGGAGACCCAGTACTTC.

The chain uses TRBV5-1 and TRBJ2-1; TRBD2 might be the D (6 bases). V was pared by 1 base and J by 11 bases, with 16 bases between. The germline V gene encodes CDR1 SGHRS and CDR2 YFSETQ. The CDR3 is 14 residues long. In nucleotides, the CDR3 is TGCGCCAGCAGCTTGCCCCGTAGGAGGGAGAAGCAGTTCTTC. Translation gives CASSLPRRREKQFF.

This clone was counted a few times. This chain links TRBV25-1 with TRBJ1-1; 9 bases agree with TRBD1. The CDR3 runs 16 residues. V lost 6 bases and J lost 2; bases outside the gene matches: 10. Looked up from germline, CDR1 is MGHDK and CDR2 is SYGVNS. CDR3 in amino acids: CASRRAGTGTNTEAFF. CDR3 coding DNA: TGTGCCAGCAGGAGGGCAGGGACAGGGACAAACACTGAAGCTTTCTTT.

The chain joins TRBV11-2 to TRBJ2-1, with D possibly TRBD2 on 6 matching bases. Germline CDR1 reads SGHAT; CDR2 reads FQNNGV. The CDR3 sequence is 14 residues long. V dropped 5 bases and J dropped 6 bases, with 14 bases sitting between them. The CDR3 region is CASSLGRISNEQFF. For the CDR3, the DNA is TGTGCCAGCAGCCTGGGGAGGATTAGCAATGAGCAGTTCTTC.

CDR3 sequence reads: CASSFRGIRQYF. The CDR3 DNA is TGTGCCAGCAGTTTTCGGGGTATTAGGCAGTACTTC. The chain joins TRBV27 to TRBJ2-5; TRBD2 might be the D (5 bases). CDR1 is MNHEY and CDR2 is SMNVEV in the germline V gene (reference sequence). V was shortened by 3 bases and J by 11 bases, with 13 bases between the two germline ends. The CDR3 length is 12 residues.

This clone was picked up many times. V gene TRBV5-6 combines with J gene TRBJ1-1; no clear D. There are 16 residues in the CDR3. V was shortened by 3 bases and J by 3 bases, with 18 bases between the two germline ends. Germline values: CDR1 SGHDT, CDR2 YYEEEE. The CDR3 nucleotides are TGTGCCAGCAGCTCCCCGGGCGACCTAAAAGACACTGAAGCTTTCTTT. As protein: CASSSPGDLKDTEAFF.

This chain uses TRBV19 with TRBJ2-4; D assignment may be TRBD1 or TRBD2 (7 bases each). There are 15 residues in the CDR3. Germline loops: CDR1 LNHDA, CDR2 SQIVND (reference sequence). Trimming took off 5 bases at V and 6 bases at J, with 17 bases between the two ends. CDR3 sequence (DNA): TGTGCCAGTAGTCCCCGGACAGGCGGGGGAAACATTCAGTACTTC. As protein: CASSPRTGGGNIQYF.

This clone has only one observation. J is TRBJ2-1 and V is TRBV11-2, with D tentatively TRBD1 (6 bases). This CDR3 has 15 residues. Germline V gives CDR1 SGHAT, CDR2 FQNNGV. The V end lost 1 base, the J end lost 6 bases, and 13 bases lay between the germline ends. The CDR3 nucleotides are TGTGCCAGCAGCTTAGCACGGACAGCTTCCAATGAGCAGTTCTTC. Protein: CASSLARTASNEQFF.

This rearrangement joins TRBV6-1 to TRBJ2-7, with TRBD1 matching 7 bases. Germline CDR1 MNHNS, CDR2 SASEGT. The trim removed 5 bases at V and 4 bases at J, leaving 2 bases unmatched. The CDR3 is made up of 12 amino acids. The CDR3 reads CASSQQGYEQYF. The DNA for the CDR3 is TGTGCCAGCAGTCAACAGGGGTACGAGCAGTACTTC.

The CDR3 DNA reads as TGTGCCAGCGGCGCCAACAGGGCCCTCTATGGCTACACCTTC. Its protein is CASGANRALYGYTF. The chain couples TRBV2 to TRBJ1-2, with D possibly TRBD1 on 6 matching bases. Germline CDR1 SNHLY, CDR2 FYNNEI. Trimming took 8 bases from V and 4 from J, leaving 17 bases between them. The length of the CDR3 is 14 residues.

V and J are TRBV9 and TRBJ2-2; D not certain. CDR3 length equals 14 residues. Trimming stripped 0 bases from V and 3 bases from J, with 6 bases between. CDR1 is SGDLS and CDR2 is YYNGEE in the germline V gene. Here the CDR3 DNA reads TGTGCCAGCAGCGTAGACACTTACACCGGGGAGCTGTTTTTT. Residues: CASSVDTYTGELFF.

The V gene is TRBV2, the J gene TRBJ2-7; tentative D call: TRBD1 (5 bases). Trimming removed 5 bases at V and 4 bases at J, with 18 bases between. CDR3 size: 15 residues. Per the germline V gene, CDR1 is SNHLY and CDR2 is FYNNEI. The CDR3 DNA follows: TGTGCCAGCAGTCCCCAGGGTGGAAAGGGGTACGAGCAGTACTTC. It codes for CASSPQGGKGYEQYF.

The V and J genes are TRBV6-1 and TRBJ1-2; D call uncertain. The CDR3 loop spans 14 amino acids. The germline V and J ends were trimmed by 6 bases and 0 bases, with 11 bases remaining between them. In germline, CDR1 is MNHNS, CDR2 SASEGT. CDR3 bases: TGTGCCAGCAGGCTGGCCTCCGCTAACTATGGCTACACCTTC. Translating it yields CASRLASANYGYTF.

The chain links TRBV2 to TRBJ1-6; D is unclear. The CDR3 spans 13 residues. The germline V gene has CDR1 SNHLY and CDR2 FYNNEI. V shed 1 base and J shed 10 bases, with 8 bases lying between them. CDR3 DNA: TGTGCCAGCAGTGAAGGATCCGTCTCACCCCTCCACTTT. Translating it yields CASSEGSVSPLHF.

The rearrangement links TRBV29-1 to TRBJ2-2, with TRBD2 matching over 7 bases. CDR1 and CDR2 from the germline V gene are SQVTM and ANQGSEA. This CDR3 is built from 17 residues. Trimming took 4 bases from V and 5 from J; bases not matched to a gene: 16. CDR3: CSVVFFGGYSGTGELFF. The CDR3 DNA sequence: TGCAGCGTTGTTTTTTTTGGAGGGTATAGCGGGACCGGGGAGCTGTTTTTT.

V usage is TRBV7-2 and J usage is TRBJ1-5; the D gene is possibly TRBD1 (5 bases). V was shortened by 1 base and J by 4 bases, with 11 bases between the two germline ends. CDR1 and CDR2 (germline): SGHTA, FQGNSA. The CDR3 contains 15 residues. The chain's CDR3 is CASSLGARENQPQHF. DNA for the CDR3: TGTGCCAGCAGCTTAGGGGCCAGGGAGAATCAGCCCCAGCATTTT.

The rearrangement joins TRBV7-6 to TRBJ2-7; D is unclear. Germline assignment: CDR1 SGHVS and CDR2 FNYEAQ. V dropped 0 bases and J dropped 6 bases, with 15 bases sitting between them. The CDR3 totals 15 residues. The CDR3 reads CASSLAPGPLAEQYF. The CDR3 region has the DNA TGTGCCAGCAGCTTAGCGCCCGGGCCCCTGGCCGAGCAGTACTTC.

The chain joins TRBV4-2 to TRBJ1-1; the match to TRBD1 covers 10 bases. This CDR3 comprises 16 residues. The V segment lost 5 bases and the J segment 7 bases; nucleotides outside the gene matches: 13. In germline, CDR1 is LGHNA, CDR2 YNFKEQ. Here the CDR3 DNA reads TGTGCCAGCAGCTATCGGACAGGGGGGGATGTGGGTGAAGCTTTCTTT. As protein: CASSYRTGGDVGEAFF.

This chain uses TRBV5-1 with TRBJ2-6; 7 bases fit TRBD1. The ends lost 4 bases at V and 3 bases at J; junction bases unmatched: 10. Germline values: CDR1 SGHRS, CDR2 YFSETQ. The CDR3 length is 17 residues. The CDR3 DNA sequence: TGCGCCAGCAGCCCCCGGGACAGCCCCTTTGGGGCCAACGTCCTGACTTTC. The encoded protein is CASSPRDSPFGANVLTF.

Worth noting for this clone: Germline and junction disagree at one end, which may indicate a read error. This chain connects TRBV7-7 to TRBJ2-1, with D hard to call. CDR1 is SSHAT and CDR2 is FNYEAQ in the germline V gene (reference sequence). This CDR3 is 13 amino acids long. CDR3 region: CASSLGLDNEQFF. CDR3 coding DNA: TGTGCTAGCAGCTTAGGGCTAGACAATGAGCAGTTCTTC.

The chain combines TRBV7-3 with TRBJ2-3; 7 bases are a match to TRBD2. Unmatched junction bases numbered 7, after V lost 5 bases and J lost 2 bases. The germline CDR1 and CDR2 sequences are SGHTA and FQGTGA. The CDR3 consists of 15 residues. CDR3 protein: CASSPQAGNTDTQYF. The CDR3 nucleotides read TGTGCCAGCAGCCCCCAAGCGGGAAACACAGATACGCAGTATTTT.

This clone occurred a few times. The chain uses TRBV6-5 and TRBJ2-7, with D perhaps TRBD1 or TRBD2 (5 bases each). Germline values: CDR1 MNHEY, CDR2 SVGAGI. Trimming took 6 bases from V and 9 from J, leaving 15 bases between them. The CDR3 is 12 amino acids. The CDR3 DNA reads TGTGCCAGCAGCTCCGGGGACGGACGGCAGTACTTC. It codes for CASSSGDGRQYF.

There are a few counts of this clone. The V gene is TRBV28, the J gene TRBJ1-1; the D is unclear. V lost 3 bases and J 6 bases, leaving 8 bases between the germline ends. CDR1 is MDHEN, CDR2 SYDVKM, per germline. This CDR3 spans 12 amino acids. For the CDR3, the DNA is TGTGCCAGCAGTTTGTGGTTTGCTGAAGCTTTCTTT. This codes for CASSLWFAEAFF.